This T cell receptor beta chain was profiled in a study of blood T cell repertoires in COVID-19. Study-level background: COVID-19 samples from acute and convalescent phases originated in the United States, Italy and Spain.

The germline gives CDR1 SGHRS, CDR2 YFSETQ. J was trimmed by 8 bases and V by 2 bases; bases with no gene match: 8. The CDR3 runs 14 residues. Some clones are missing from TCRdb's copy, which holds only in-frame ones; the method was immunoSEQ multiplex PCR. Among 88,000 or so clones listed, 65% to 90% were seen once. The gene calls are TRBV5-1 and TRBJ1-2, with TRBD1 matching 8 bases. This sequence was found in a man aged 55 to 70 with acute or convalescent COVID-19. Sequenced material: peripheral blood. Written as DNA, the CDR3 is TGCGCCAGCAGCTTCACTGATCCAGGGGGCGGCTACACCTTC. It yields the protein CASSFTDPGGGYTF. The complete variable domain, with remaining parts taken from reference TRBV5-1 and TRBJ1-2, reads KAGVTQTPRYLIKTRGQQVTLSCSPISGHRSVSWYQQTPGQGLQFLFEYFSETQRNKGNFPGRFSGRQFSNSRSEMNVSTLELGDSALYLCASSFTDPGGGYTFGSGTRLTVV.